This TCR beta chain was sequenced during a study of vaccination and CD4 T cells after COVID-19. Study background: Collection of post-vaccine samples followed dose two by a median approximately 69 days, spanning a range of 14 to 241.

Documented treatment: roughly nine-day PBMC culture with coronavirus spike peptide pools or control peptides (ViraFEST assay). Expansion of antigen-specific T cells with peptide pools by ViraFEST preceded sequencing of TCRs. Sequenced with the Oncomine TCR Beta short-read assay was DNA taken from cultured CD4+ T cells. Each CDR3 protein gets one entry after TCRdb re-called the PCR reads with MiXCR. The repertoire holds 11,000 to 15,000 distinct CDR3 sequences, with roughly 30% as singletons. CDR1 is DFQATT and CDR2 is SNEGSKA in the germline V gene (reference sequence). The CDR3 extends over 12 amino acids. Trimming took 5 bases from V and 3 from J, leaving 11 bases between them. A word on this clonotype: Antigen unknown.

Study conclusions and caveats: Median SARS-CoV-2-reactive clonotype numbers went up from about 22 to 38, but not significantly.

The J gene is TRBJ2-7, the V gene TRBV20-1, with D perhaps matching TRBD1 (6 bases). This receptor was identified in a human donor who had recovered from COVID-19. The sequenced sample was CD4+ T cells from blood, cultured in vitro, obtained after SARS-CoV-2 vaccination. The CDR3 DNA is TGCAGTGCTCCCGGGACACTCTACGAGCAGTACTTC. Protein: CSAPGTLYEQYF.